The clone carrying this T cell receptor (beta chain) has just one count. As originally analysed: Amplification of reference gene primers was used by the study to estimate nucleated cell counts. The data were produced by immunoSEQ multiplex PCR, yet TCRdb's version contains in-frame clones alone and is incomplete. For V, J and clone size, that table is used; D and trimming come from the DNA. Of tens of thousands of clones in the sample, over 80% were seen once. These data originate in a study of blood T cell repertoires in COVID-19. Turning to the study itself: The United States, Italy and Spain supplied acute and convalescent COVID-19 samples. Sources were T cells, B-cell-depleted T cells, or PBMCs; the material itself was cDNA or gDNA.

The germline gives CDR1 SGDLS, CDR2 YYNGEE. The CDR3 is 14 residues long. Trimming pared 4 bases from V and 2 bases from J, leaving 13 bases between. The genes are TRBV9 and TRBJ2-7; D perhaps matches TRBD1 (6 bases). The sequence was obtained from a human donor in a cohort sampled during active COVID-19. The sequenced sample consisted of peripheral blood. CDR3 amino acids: CASSLHRDPYEQYF. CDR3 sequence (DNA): TGTGCCAGCAGCCTACACAGGGACCCCTACGAGCAGTACTTC.